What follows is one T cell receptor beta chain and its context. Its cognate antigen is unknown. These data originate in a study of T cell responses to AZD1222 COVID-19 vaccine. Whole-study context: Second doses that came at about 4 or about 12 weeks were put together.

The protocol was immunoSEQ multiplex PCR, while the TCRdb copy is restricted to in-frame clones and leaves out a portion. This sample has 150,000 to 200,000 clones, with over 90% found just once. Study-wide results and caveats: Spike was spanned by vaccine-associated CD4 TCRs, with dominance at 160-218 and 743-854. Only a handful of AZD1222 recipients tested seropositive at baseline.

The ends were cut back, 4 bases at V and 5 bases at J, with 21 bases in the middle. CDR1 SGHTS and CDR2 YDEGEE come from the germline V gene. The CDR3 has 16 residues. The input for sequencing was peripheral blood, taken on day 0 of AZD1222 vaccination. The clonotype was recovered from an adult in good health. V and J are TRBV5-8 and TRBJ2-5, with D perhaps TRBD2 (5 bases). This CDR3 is CASSLPHWEPAETQYF. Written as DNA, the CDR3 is TGTGCCAGCAGCCTCCCCCACTGGGAGCCAGCGGAGACCCAGTACTTC.